Following are 30 T cell receptor beta chains from one sample sequenced in a study of blood T cells in healthy people across ages (dated by TCRdb to between 2014 and 2016). The library was produced with 5' RACE. Sequencer: Illumina HiSeq 2500. A second about 7 to 12 cycle PCR used a sample-barcoded 5' primer and a J-beta primer mix. TCRdb's own reprocessing of the public reads used fastp at Q25 and MiXCR and kept productive beta chains. When rows share a CDR3 protein, they turn into one entry using the most common DNA and genes. Here the sample has around 970,000 distinct CDR3 sequences; roughly 51% occur a single time. Jointly, the top ten make up roughly 23% of the sample. Sequencing was done on a sample of blood. Source of these receptors: a woman aged 55-69 years in good health.

The chain combines TRBV2 with TRBJ2-5; D remains unclear. CDR1 is SNHLY, CDR2 FYNNEI, per germline. V was cut by 3 bases and J by 7 bases, with 12 bases left in between. The CDR3 spans 13 residues. Here the CDR3 reads CASSEYYPGTQYF. The CDR3 DNA reads TGTGCCAGCAGTGAGTACTACCCAGGGACCCAGTACTTC.

The chain couples TRBV29-1 to TRBJ2-6; no clear D. Trimming took off 2 bases at V and 15 bases at J, with 11 bases between the two ends. This CDR3 is built from 11 residues. CDR1 is SQVTM and CDR2 is ANQGSEA in the germline V gene. CDR3 sequence: CSVETGSGLTF. The CDR3 DNA sequence: TGCAGCGTTGAAACCGGGTCTGGCCTGACTTTC.

The rearrangement uses TRBV29-1 and TRBJ2-1, with D perhaps being TRBD1 or TRBD2 (5 bases each). Germline V CDR1 and CDR2: SQVTM, ANQGSEA. Trimming removed 1 base at V and 0 bases at J, with 13 bases between. This CDR3 has 16 amino acids. The CDR3 loop is CSVEGERGPSYNEQFF. The CDR3 bases are TGCAGCGTTGAAGGGGAGAGGGGTCCCTCCTACAATGAGCAGTTCTTC.

This clonotype was detected many times. V gene TRBV7-2 combines with J gene TRBJ2-1; TRBD2 matches 9 bases. CDR3 length equals 18 residues. Looked up from germline, CDR1 is SGHTA and CDR2 is FQGNSA. The V and J ends lost 5 bases and 4 bases, in that order; junction bases with no gene match: 15. CDR3 sequence reads: CASSLNFLGLASYNEQFF. The CDR3 nucleotides read TGTGCCAGCAGCCTCAACTTCCTGGGACTAGCTAGTTACAATGAGCAGTTCTTC.

The chain combines TRBV9 with TRBJ2-1; 7 bases agree with TRBD2. V was pared by 3 bases and J by 0 bases, with 3 bases of the junction left unmatched. Germline assignment: CDR1 SGDLS and CDR2 YYNGEE. The CDR3 has 15 amino acids. The CDR3 is CASSAVAGSYNEQFF. The CDR3 DNA sequence: TGTGCCAGCAGCGCCGTAGCGGGCTCCTACAATGAGCAGTTCTTC.

The chain uses TRBV20-1 and TRBJ2-3, with D uncertain. Germline V lookup: CDR1 DFQATT, CDR2 SNEGSKA (reference sequence). V lost 6 bases and J 3 bases, leaving 4 bases between the germline ends. CDR3 size: 10 residues. Here the CDR3 reads CSAQTDTQYF. DNA of the CDR3: TGCAGTGCGCAAACAGATACGCAGTATTTT.

This clonotype was seen a few times. The chain carries TRBV28 and TRBJ2-7; D might be TRBD1 (5 bases). The V gene lost 8 bases and the J gene lost 1 base, with 12 bases spanning the gap. Germline assignment: CDR1 MDHEN and CDR2 SYDVKM. CDR3 length: 13 amino acids. The CDR3 DNA follows: TGTGCCAGCTTGAAGGACACTTCCTACGAGCAGTACTTC. It translates to CASLKDTSYEQYF.

The gene calls are TRBV6-5 and TRBJ2-3; D possibly corresponds to TRBD1 (6 bases). V lost 10 bases, J lost 4 bases, and 18 bases lay in between. The CDR3 totals 14 residues. Per the germline V gene, CDR1 is MNHEY and CDR2 is SVGAGI. The CDR3 spells CATQKGVGADTQYF. CDR3 DNA: TGTGCCACCCAAAAGGGGGTTGGGGCAGATACGCAGTATTTT.

The V and J genes are TRBV9 and TRBJ1-6; D possibly corresponds to TRBD1 (5 bases). The CDR3 contains 14 residues. Germline V gene data show CDR1 as SGDLS and CDR2 as YYNGEE. Trimming pared 7 bases from V and 9 bases from J, leaving 17 bases between. Written as DNA, the CDR3 is TGTGCCAGCCATCCTGGGACGGAAGGTTCACCCCTCCACTTT. Residues: CASHPGTEGSPLHF.

The chain carries TRBV6-2 or TRBV6-3 and TRBJ1-1; possibly TRBD1 for D (5 bases). The ends were cut back, 0 bases at V and 3 bases at J, with 8 bases in the middle. CDR3 length: 14 amino acids. Per germline, CDR1 MNHEY and CDR2 SVGEGT. The CDR3 DNA reads TGTGCCAGCAGTTACTCGGGGGGAGACACTGAAGCTTTCTTT. Its protein is CASSYSGGDTEAFF.

The chain is built from TRBV20-1 and TRBJ2-7; 7 bases match TRBD2. V shed 0 bases, J shed 5 bases, and the junction held 10 bases outside the gene matches. Germline CDR1 is DFQATT and CDR2 is SNEGSKA (reference sequence). CDR3 length: 15 residues. CDR3 sequence: CSARDWAGVVNEQYF. In DNA form, the CDR3 reads TGCAGTGCTAGAGATTGGGCGGGGGTCGTAAACGAGCAGTACTTC.

Regarding this clonotype: A junction boundary mismatches the germline segment, possibly from a read error. The chain has TRBV4-1 and TRBJ2-7, with 10 positions matching TRBD2. CDR1 MGHRA and CDR2 YSYEKL come from the germline V gene. The CDR3 has 15 amino acids. The CDR3 loop reads CASSQRTSGTYERYF. The CDR3 coding sequence is TGCGCCAGCAGCCAGAGGACTAGCGGCACCTACGAGCGGTACTTC.

This clonotype has just a few counts. J is TRBJ2-7 and V is TRBV4-1, with a tentative D call TRBD2 (5 bases). The tail of the sequence fits TRBJ2-5 better, so the J call may be wrong. CDR1 and CDR2 (germline): MGHRA, YSYEKL. The CDR3 loop spans 14 amino acids. The CDR3 DNA reads as TGCGCCAGCAGCCATAGCGCAGGAGCCGAGACCCAGTACTTC. Translated: CASSHSAGAETQYF.

The V and J genes are TRBV7-8 and TRBJ1-6, with D uncertain. Trimming removed 5 bases at V and 3 bases at J, with 14 bases between. CDR3 size: 16 residues. Per germline, CDR1 SGHVS and CDR2 FQNEAQ. Here the CDR3 DNA reads TGTGCCAGCAGCCCCGCTCGGACGGGCTATAATTCACCCCTCCACTTT. It specifies CASSPARTGYNSPLHF.

The gene calls are TRBV20-1 and TRBJ1-4, with D perhaps matching TRBD1 (6 bases). The CDR3 is made up of 14 amino acids. CDR1 DFQATT and CDR2 SNEGSKA come from the germline V gene (reference sequence). With 0 bases removed from V and 8 bases from J, the gap between germline ends came to 13 bases. Here the CDR3 reads CSARDWGLNEKLFF. The CDR3 DNA is TGCAGTGCTAGAGATTGGGGGCTGAACGAAAAACTGTTTTTT.

CDR3 region: CASSHRSSMSGRSNNEQFF. The CDR3 bases are TGTGCCAGCAGCCATCGAAGTTCCATGAGCGGGAGATCAAACAATGAGCAGTTCTTC. The chain has TRBV13 and TRBJ2-1; TRBD2 agrees at 8 bases. The CDR3 extends over 19 amino acids. In germline, CDR1 is PRHDT, CDR2 FYEKMQ (reference sequence). Unmatched junction bases numbered 20, after V lost 5 bases and J lost 5 bases.

The chain joins TRBV5-1 to TRBJ2-7; D remains unclear. Trimming removed 4 bases from V and 2 bases from J, with 13 bases in between. Per germline, CDR1 SGHRS and CDR2 YFSETQ. There are 14 residues in the CDR3. The CDR3 here is CASSKNSSPYEQYF. CDR3 DNA: TGCGCCAGCAGCAAGAATTCTTCCCCCTACGAGCAGTACTTC.

V is TRBV28 and J is TRBJ2-7; D could derive from TRBD1 or TRBD2 (5 bases each). V lost 6 bases and J lost 6, with 15 bases in between. The V gene's germline CDR1 is MDHEN and CDR2 SYDVKM. This CDR3 comprises 13 residues. The CDR3, as DNA: TGTGCCAGCAGCCAGGAACGGGACGTCGAGCAGTACTTC. Residues: CASSQERDVEQYF.

The genes are TRBV12-3 or TRBV12-4 and TRBJ2-7, with unresolved D. The CDR3 totals 13 residues. V was trimmed by 5 bases and J by 4 bases, leaving 12 bases between them. CDR3 loop: CASSNSFLYEQYF. CDR3 sequence (DNA): TGTGCCAGCAGTAACAGCTTTCTTTACGAGCAGTACTTC.

This clonotype came up many times. The rearrangement joins TRBV12-3 or TRBV12-4 to TRBJ2-1; D assignment may be TRBD1 or TRBD2 (5 bases each). The V and J ends lost 6 bases and 7 bases respectively, with 10 bases between them. The CDR3 spans 12 residues. The CDR3 sequence is CASRGEQNEQFF. The CDR3 DNA reads TGTGCCAGCAGGGGGGAACAAAATGAGCAGTTCTTC.

This clonotype was observed a handful of times. The genes are TRBV28 and TRBJ2-7; tentative D call: TRBD2 (6 bases). CDR3 length: 12 amino acids. Trimming pared 5 bases from V and 6 bases from J, leaving 11 bases between. The germline gives CDR1 MDHEN, CDR2 SYDVKM. CDR3 sequence: CASSVPGAEQYF. In DNA, the CDR3 is TGTGCCAGCAGTGTACCGGGAGCCGAGCAGTACTTC.

This clonotype was seen only a few times. V usage is TRBV20-1 and J usage is TRBJ2-7; the D is unclear. Trimming removed 1 base from V and 4 bases from J, with 8 bases in between. Looked up from germline, CDR1 is DFQATT and CDR2 is SNEGSKA (reference sequence). The CDR3 has 12 amino acids. The CDR3 sequence is CSARGTQYEQYF. CDR3 coding DNA: TGCAGTGCTAGAGGGACGCAATACGAGCAGTACTTC.

This chain uses TRBV10-3 with TRBJ1-5; no definite D call. Germline assignment: CDR1 ENHRY and CDR2 SYGVKD. The CDR3 is 13 amino acids. The germline V and J ends were trimmed by 8 bases and 2 bases, with 10 bases remaining between them. This chain's CDR3 is CAIGVGGNQPQHF. Here the CDR3 DNA reads TGTGCCATCGGGGTGGGTGGCAATCAGCCCCAGCATTTT.

J is TRBJ2-3 and V is TRBV20-1, with D hard to call. The CDR3 runs 15 residues. Germline loops: CDR1 DFQATT, CDR2 SNEGSKA (reference sequence). V lost 1 base and J lost 3, with 14 bases in between. The CDR3 sequence is CSARGAVLGTDTQYF. CDR3 nucleotides: TGCAGTGCTAGAGGGGCGGTCCTGGGAACAGATACGCAGTATTTT.

CDR3 DNA sequence: TGTGCCAGCACTAAACTAGCGGGAGGGGGGAACGAGCAGTACTTC. Translated, it gives CASTKLAGGGNEQYF. This chain uses TRBV6-6 with TRBJ2-5; 13 nucleotides agree with TRBD2. TRBJ2-7 matches the DNA end more closely, so the J call is doubtful. The CDR3 has 15 amino acids. Germline values: CDR1 MNHNY, CDR2 SVGAGI (reference sequence).

CDR3 protein: CASSLGQLGRPGANVLTF. In DNA, the CDR3 is TGTGCCAGCAGTTTGGGGCAGCTGGGAAGACCTGGGGCCAACGTCCTGACTTTC. V gene TRBV12-3 or TRBV12-4 combines with J gene TRBJ2-6; TRBD1 is a possible D gene (5 bases). The CDR3 extends over 18 amino acids. Trimming took 3 bases from V and 2 from J, leaving 17 bases between them.

The chain joins TRBV3-1 to TRBJ2-1; tentatively, D is TRBD1 (7 bases). The CDR3 spans 13 residues. The germline V gene encodes CDR1 LGHDT and CDR2 YNNKEL (reference sequence). The V and J ends lost 7 bases and 13 bases respectively, with 20 bases between them. The CDR3 spells CASIQGGTETQFF. Written as DNA, the CDR3 is TGTGCCAGCATTCAGGGGGGCACAGAGACCCAGTTCTTC.

The chain is built from TRBV20-1 and TRBJ1-2; D possibly corresponds to TRBD1 (6 bases). V was cut by 6 bases and J by 3 bases, with 14 bases left in between. Germline CDR1 is DFQATT and CDR2 is SNEGSKA (reference sequence). This CDR3 contains 13 residues. CDR3 DNA sequence: TGCAGTGCGGGGGAGGGGGGCTACTATGGCTACACCTTC. Encoded protein: CSAGEGGYYGYTF.

This clonotype turned up a few times. This rearrangement joins TRBV27 to TRBJ1-6; 7 bases agree with TRBD1. This CDR3 is built from 13 residues. Trimming cost V 5 bases and J 7 bases; bases outside gene matches: 2. Germline assignment: CDR1 MNHEY and CDR2 SMNVEV (reference sequence). In DNA form, the CDR3 reads TGTGCCAGCAGTAAACAGGGGAATTCACCCCTCCACTTT. The encoded protein is CASSKQGNSPLHF.

V usage is TRBV7-8 and J usage is TRBJ1-6; weak D call: TRBD1 (5 bases). CDR1 and CDR2 (germline): SGHVS, FQNEAQ. Between the trimmed V and J ends, which lost 1 base and 0 bases, there was a span of 10 bases. The CDR3 contains 17 residues. The CDR3 is CASSLVLGDSYNSPLHF. In nucleotides, the CDR3 is TGTGCCAGCAGCTTAGTTCTAGGGGACTCCTATAATTCACCCCTCCACTTT.